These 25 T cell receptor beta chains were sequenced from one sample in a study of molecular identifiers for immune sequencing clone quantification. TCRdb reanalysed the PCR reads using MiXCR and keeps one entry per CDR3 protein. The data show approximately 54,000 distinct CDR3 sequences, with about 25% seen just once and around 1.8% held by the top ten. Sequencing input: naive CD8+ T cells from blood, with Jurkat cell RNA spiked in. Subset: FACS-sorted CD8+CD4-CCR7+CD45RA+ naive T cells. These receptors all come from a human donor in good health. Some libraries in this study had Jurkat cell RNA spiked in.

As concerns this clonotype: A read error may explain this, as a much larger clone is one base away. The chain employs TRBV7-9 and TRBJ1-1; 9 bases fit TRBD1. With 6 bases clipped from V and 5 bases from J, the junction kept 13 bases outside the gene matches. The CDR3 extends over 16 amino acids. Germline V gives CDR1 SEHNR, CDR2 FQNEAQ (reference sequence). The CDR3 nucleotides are TGTGCCAGCAGACCGGACAGGGGACGGAGCCGAACTGAAGCTTTCTTT. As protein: CASRPDRGRSRTEAFF.

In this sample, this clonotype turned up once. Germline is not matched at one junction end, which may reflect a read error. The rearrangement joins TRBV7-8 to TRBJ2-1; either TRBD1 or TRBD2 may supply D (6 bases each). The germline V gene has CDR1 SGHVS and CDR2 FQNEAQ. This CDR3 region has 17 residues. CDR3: CASSSPMGPRRDNAQFF. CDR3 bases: TGTGCCAGCAGCTCGCCCATGGGGCCCAGGCGGGACAATGCGCAGTTCTTC.

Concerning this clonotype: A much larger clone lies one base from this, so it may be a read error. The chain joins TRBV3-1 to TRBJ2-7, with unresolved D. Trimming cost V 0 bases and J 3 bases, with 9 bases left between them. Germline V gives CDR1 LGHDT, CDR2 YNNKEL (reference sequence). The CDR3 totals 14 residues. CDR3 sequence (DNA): TGTGCCAGCAGCCAAGATATAGTAAACTACGAGCAGTACTTC. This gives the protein CASSQDIVNYEQYF.

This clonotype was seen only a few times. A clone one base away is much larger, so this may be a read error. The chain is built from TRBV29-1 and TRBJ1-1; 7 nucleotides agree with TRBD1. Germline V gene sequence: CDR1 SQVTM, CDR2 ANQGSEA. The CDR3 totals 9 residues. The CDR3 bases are TGCAGCGTTGGGGACAGAGCTCTCTTT. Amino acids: CSVGDRALF.

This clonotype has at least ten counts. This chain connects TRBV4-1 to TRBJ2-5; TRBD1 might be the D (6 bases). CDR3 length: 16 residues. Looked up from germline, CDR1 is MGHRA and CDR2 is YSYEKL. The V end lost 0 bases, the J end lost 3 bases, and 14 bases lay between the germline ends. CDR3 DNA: TGCGCCAGCAGCCAAGATCTCAGGGGAATTAAAGAGACCCAGTACTTC. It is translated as CASSQDLRGIKETQYF.

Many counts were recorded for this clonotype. CDR3 DNA sequence: TGTGCCAGCAGCATGTTCCGGGACACTCTGGTGGGGCAGAACACTGAAGCTTTCTTT. Its translation is CASSMFRDTLVGQNTEAFF. V is TRBV5-8 and J is TRBJ1-1; possibly TRBD1 for D (6 bases). Germline V gene lookup returns CDR1 SGHTS and CDR2 YDEGEE. With 4 bases removed from V and 1 base from J, the gap between germline ends came to 26 bases. This CDR3 comprises 19 residues.

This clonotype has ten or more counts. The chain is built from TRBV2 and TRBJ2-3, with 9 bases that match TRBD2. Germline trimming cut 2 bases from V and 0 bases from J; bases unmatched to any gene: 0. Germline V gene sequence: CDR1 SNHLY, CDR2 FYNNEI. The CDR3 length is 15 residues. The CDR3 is CASSELAGSTDTQYF. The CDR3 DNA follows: TGTGCCAGCAGTGAACTAGCGGGGAGCACAGATACGCAGTATTTT. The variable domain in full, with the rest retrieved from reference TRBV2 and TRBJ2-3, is EPEVTQTPSHQVTQMGQEVILRCVPISNHLYFYWYRQILGQKVEFLVSFYNNEISEKSEIFDDQFSVERPDGSNFTLKIRSTKLEDSAMYFCASSELAGSTDTQYFGPGTRLTVL.

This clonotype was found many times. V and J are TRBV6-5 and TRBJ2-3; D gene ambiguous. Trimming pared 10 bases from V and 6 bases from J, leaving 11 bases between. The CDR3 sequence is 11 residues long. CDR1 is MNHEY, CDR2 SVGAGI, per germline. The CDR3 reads CATKFGDTQYF. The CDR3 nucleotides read TGTGCCACCAAGTTCGGGGATACGCAGTATTTT.

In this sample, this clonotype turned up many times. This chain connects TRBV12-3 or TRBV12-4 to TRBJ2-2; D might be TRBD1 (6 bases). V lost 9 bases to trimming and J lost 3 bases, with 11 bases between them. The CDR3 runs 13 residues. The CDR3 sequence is CASQGPYTGELFF. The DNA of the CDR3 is TGTGCCAGTCAGGGGCCCTACACCGGGGAGCTGTTTTTT.

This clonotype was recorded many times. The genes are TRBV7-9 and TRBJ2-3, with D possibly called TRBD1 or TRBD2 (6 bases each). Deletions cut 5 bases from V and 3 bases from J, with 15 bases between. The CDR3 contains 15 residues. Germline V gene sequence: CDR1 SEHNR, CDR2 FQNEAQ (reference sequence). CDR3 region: CASSGRQGLTDTQYF. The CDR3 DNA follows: TGTGCCAGCAGCGGGAGGCAGGGGCTGACAGATACGCAGTATTTT.

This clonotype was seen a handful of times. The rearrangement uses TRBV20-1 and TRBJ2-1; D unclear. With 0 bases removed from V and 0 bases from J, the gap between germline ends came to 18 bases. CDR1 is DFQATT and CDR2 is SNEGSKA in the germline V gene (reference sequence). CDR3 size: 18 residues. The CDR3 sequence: CSAREGMAFKSSYNEQFF. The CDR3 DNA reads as TGCAGTGCTAGAGAAGGGATGGCTTTTAAAAGCTCCTACAATGAGCAGTTCTTC.

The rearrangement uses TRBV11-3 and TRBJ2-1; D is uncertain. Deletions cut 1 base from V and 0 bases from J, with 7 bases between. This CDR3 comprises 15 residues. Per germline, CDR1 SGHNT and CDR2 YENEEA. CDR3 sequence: CASSLVESSYNEQFF. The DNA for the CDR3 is TGTGCCAGCAGCTTAGTAGAGAGCTCCTACAATGAGCAGTTCTTC.

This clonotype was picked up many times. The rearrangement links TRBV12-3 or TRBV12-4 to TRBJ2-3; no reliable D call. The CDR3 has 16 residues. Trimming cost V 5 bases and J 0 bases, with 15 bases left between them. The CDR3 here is CASSPHSKLSTDTQYF. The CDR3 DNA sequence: TGTGCCAGCAGTCCTCATTCCAAATTGAGCACAGATACGCAGTATTTT.

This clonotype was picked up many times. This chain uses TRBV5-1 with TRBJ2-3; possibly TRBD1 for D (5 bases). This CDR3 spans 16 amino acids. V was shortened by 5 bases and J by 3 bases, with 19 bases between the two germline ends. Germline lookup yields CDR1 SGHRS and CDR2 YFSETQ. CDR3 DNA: TGCGCCAGCAGTCCCGACAGATCCACAGCTACAGATACGCAGTATTTT. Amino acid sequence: CASSPDRSTATDTQYF.

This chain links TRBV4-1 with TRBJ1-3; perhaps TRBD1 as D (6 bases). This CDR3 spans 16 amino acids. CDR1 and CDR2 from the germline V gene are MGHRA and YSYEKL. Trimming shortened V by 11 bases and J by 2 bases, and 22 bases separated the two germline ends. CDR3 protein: CARHQDGGRPGNTIYF. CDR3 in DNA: TGCGCCCGCCACCAAGATGGGGGCAGGCCTGGAAACACCATATATTTT.

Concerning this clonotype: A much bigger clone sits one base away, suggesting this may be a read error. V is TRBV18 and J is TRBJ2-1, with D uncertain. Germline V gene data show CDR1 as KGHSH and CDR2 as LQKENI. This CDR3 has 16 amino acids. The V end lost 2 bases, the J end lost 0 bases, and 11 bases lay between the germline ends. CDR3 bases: TGTGCCAGCTCACCAACCGCCCGTCCCTCCTACAATGAGCAGTTCTTC. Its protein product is CASSPTARPSYNEQFF.

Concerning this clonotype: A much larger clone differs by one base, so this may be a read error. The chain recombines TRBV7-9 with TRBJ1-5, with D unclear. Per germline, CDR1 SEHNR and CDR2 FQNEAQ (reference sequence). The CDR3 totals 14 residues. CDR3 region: CASSPSDSNQPLHF. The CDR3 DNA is TGTGCCAGCAGCCCAAGCGATAGCAATCAGCCCCTGCATTTT.

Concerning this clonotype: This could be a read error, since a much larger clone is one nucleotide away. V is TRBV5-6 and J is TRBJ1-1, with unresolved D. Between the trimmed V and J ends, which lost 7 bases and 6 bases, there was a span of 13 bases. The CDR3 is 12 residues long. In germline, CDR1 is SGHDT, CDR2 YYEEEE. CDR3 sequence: CASGYGWAEAFF. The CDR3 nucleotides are TGTGCCAGCGGCTATGGATGGGCTGAAGCTTTCTTT. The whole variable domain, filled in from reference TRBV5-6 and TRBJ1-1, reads DAGVTQSPTHLIKTRGQQVTLRCSPKSGHDTVSWYQQALGQGPQFIFQYYEEEERQRGNFPDRFSGHQFPNYSSELNVNALLLGDSALYLCASGYGWAEAFFGQGTRLTVV.

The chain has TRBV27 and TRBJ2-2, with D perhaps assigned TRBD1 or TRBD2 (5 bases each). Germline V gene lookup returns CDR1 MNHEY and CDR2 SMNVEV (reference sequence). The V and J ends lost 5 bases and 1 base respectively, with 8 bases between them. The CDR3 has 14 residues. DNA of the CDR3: TGTGCCAGCAGTGAGAGGGGGAACACCGGGGAGCTGTTTTTT. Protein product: CASSERGNTGELFF.

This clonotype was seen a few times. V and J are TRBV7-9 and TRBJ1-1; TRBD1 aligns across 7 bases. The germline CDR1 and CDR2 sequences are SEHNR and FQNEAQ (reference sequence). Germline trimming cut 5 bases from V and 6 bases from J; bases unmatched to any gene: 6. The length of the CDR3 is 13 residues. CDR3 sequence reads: CASSQGRGPEAFF. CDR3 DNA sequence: TGTGCCAGCAGCCAGGGGAGGGGGCCTGAAGCTTTCTTT.

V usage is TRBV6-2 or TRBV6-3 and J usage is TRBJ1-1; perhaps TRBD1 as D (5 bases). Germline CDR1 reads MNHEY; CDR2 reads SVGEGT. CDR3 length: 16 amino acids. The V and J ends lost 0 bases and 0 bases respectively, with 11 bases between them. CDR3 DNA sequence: TGTGCCAGCAGTTACTCGAGTTCAGGGCTGAACACTGAAGCTTTCTTT. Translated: CASSYSSSGLNTEAFF.

DNA of the CDR3: TGCAGCGTTGACACGGACAGCACCGGGGAGCTGTTTTTT. Translation: CSVDTDSTGELFF. This chain connects TRBV29-1 to TRBJ2-2, with TRBD1 as a possible D gene (6 bases). Deletions cut 3 bases from V and 4 bases from J, with 9 bases between. Per germline, CDR1 SQVTM and CDR2 ANQGSEA. This CDR3 is 13 amino acids long.

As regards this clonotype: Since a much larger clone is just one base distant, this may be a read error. Here the CDR3 DNA reads TGTGCCTGGAGCCTAGCCTACGAGCAGTACTTC. It translates to CAWSLAYEQYF. The rearrangement joins TRBV30 to TRBJ2-7; D ambiguous. Germline V gene data show CDR1 as GTSNPN and CDR2 as SVGIG (reference sequence). The CDR3 is made up of 11 amino acids. Trimming shortened V by 3 bases and J by 2 bases, and 5 bases separated the two germline ends.

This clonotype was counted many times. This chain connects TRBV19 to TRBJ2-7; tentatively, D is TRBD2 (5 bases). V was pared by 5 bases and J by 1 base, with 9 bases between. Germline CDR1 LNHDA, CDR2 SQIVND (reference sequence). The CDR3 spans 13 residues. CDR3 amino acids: CASSPGISYEQYF. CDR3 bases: TGTGCCAGTAGTCCCGGGATTTCCTACGAGCAGTACTTC.

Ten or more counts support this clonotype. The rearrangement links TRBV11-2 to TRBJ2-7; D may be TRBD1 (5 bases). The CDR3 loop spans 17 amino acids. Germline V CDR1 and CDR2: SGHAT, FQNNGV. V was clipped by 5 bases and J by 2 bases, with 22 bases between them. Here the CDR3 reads CASSPISSPGRAYEQYF. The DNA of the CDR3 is TGTGCCAGCAGCCCCATTAGTTCCCCGGGCAGGGCCTACGAGCAGTACTTC.